A single sample is the source of the 25 T cell receptor beta chains below, sequenced in a study of blood T cells in healthy people across ages. A second PCR, run for about 7 to 11 cycles, used a sample-barcoded 5' primer plus a J-beta primer mix. MiXCR, run by TCRdb on the 5' RACE reads, gives a single entry per CDR3 protein. Of approximately 810,000 distinct CDR3 sequences detected, roughly 40% appear once; the ten largest clones hold approximately 12%. The sequenced sample consisted of blood. The receptors here all came from a man aged 18 to 29 in good health.

This clonotype was found a few times. The chain has TRBV2 and TRBJ2-7; TRBD1 might be the D (6 bases). In germline, CDR1 is SNHLY, CDR2 FYNNEI. V lost 6 bases and J lost 2, with 14 bases in between. CDR3 length equals 14 residues. The CDR3 coding sequence is TGTGCCAGCAGACAAGGCCGGGACACCTACGAGCAGTACTTC. Its translation: CASRQGRDTYEQYF. The entire variable domain, with the rest obtained from reference TRBV2 and TRBJ2-7, is as follows: EPEVTQTPSHQVTQMGQEVILRCVPISNHLYFYWYRQILGQKVEFLVSFYNNEISEKSEIFDDQFSVERPDGSNFTLKIRSTKLEDSAMYFCASRQGRDTYEQYFGPGTRLTVT.

The chain's CDR3 is CSALGVVRPTNEKLFF. In DNA, the CDR3 is TGCAGTGCCCTAGGGGTCGTCCGCCCCACTAATGAAAAACTGTTTTTT. This chain uses TRBV20-1 with TRBJ1-4, with D perhaps TRBD1 (5 bases). Per germline, CDR1 DFQATT and CDR2 SNEGSKA (reference sequence). The CDR3 extends over 16 amino acids. With 6 bases removed from V and 2 bases from J, the gap between germline ends came to 19 bases.

This clonotype was counted a single time. The V call is TRBV7-2, the J call TRBJ1-1, with 7 nucleotides matching TRBD1. The trim removed 5 bases at V and 0 bases at J, leaving 9 bases unmatched. Germline V CDR1 and CDR2: SGHTA, FQGNSA. The CDR3 extends over 16 amino acids. CDR3 nucleotides: TGTGCCAGCAGCCCCCGGGACAGAACTTTGAACACTGAAGCTTTCTTT. Translating gives CASSPRDRTLNTEAFF.

The chain uses TRBV6-5 and TRBJ2-3; D unclear. This CDR3 has 16 amino acids. Trimming took off 0 bases at V and 0 bases at J, with 10 bases between the two ends. Germline V gene lookup returns CDR1 MNHEY and CDR2 SVGAGI. The CDR3 DNA reads as TGTGCCAGCAGTTACTCGATGAGGCTCAGCACAGATACGCAGTATTTT. Encoded protein: CASSYSMRLSTDTQYF.

The chain employs TRBV14 and TRBJ1-4; D remains ambiguous. Trimming left V 4 bases short and J 5 bases short, with 11 bases between. CDR3 size: 14 residues. CDR1 and CDR2 from the germline V gene are SGHDN and FVKESK. The CDR3 spells CASSLRQRNEKLFF. CDR3 DNA: TGTGCCAGCAGCCTAAGGCAGCGGAATGAAAAACTGTTTTTT.

This clonotype came up many times. V and J are TRBV20-1 and TRBJ2-3; no reliable D call. V dropped 3 bases and J dropped 4 bases, with 8 bases sitting between them. CDR1 and CDR2 from the germline V gene are DFQATT and SNEGSKA (reference sequence). The CDR3 covers 12 residues. In nucleotides, the CDR3 is TGCAGTGCTAGCAGGACCGCAGATACGCAGTATTTT. Amino acid sequence: CSASRTADTQYF.

This chain links TRBV28 with TRBJ2-5; D tentatively fits TRBD1 or TRBD2 (5 bases each). The CDR3 is made up of 14 amino acids. CDR1 is MDHEN, CDR2 SYDVKM, per germline. Trimming took 5 bases from V and 5 from J, leaving 15 bases between them. CDR3 sequence (DNA): TGTGCCAGCAGTCCGCCGGGACGGTGGGAGACCCAGTACTTC. Amino acids: CASSPPGRWETQYF.

The sample holds a few counts of this clonotype. The rearrangement joins TRBV2 to TRBJ1-6; TRBD1 agrees at 7 bases. Germline CDR1 and CDR2: SNHLY and FYNNEI. The CDR3 is 14 amino acids. V dropped 5 bases and J dropped 6; count of bases not matched to a gene: 4. DNA of the CDR3: TGTGCCAGCAGTCGGGACAGCCCTAATTCACCCCTCCACTTT. Its translation is CASSRDSPNSPLHF.

This chain joins TRBV9 and TRBJ2-3, with 8 nucleotides matching TRBD2. Germline CDR1 is SGDLS and CDR2 is YYNGEE. The CDR3 contains 17 residues. Trimming removed 4 bases from V and 2 bases from J; junction bases left unmatched: 12. The CDR3 DNA follows: TGTGCCAGCAGCCTACCCCTCGCGGGGGGACCCACAGATACGCAGTATTTT. Translation: CASSLPLAGGPTDTQYF.

The chain carries TRBV19 and TRBJ1-1; TRBD1 is a possible D gene (5 bases). CDR3 size: 17 residues. V lost 6 bases to trimming and J lost 1 base, with 21 bases between them. Germline CDR1 and CDR2: LNHDA and SQIVND (reference sequence). CDR3 coding DNA: TGTGCCAGTAGATACTCAGCGCGGGGACGGGAGAACACTGAAGCTTTCTTT. This encodes CASRYSARGRENTEAFF.

This clonotype came up a few times. The gene calls are TRBV14 and TRBJ2-5; perhaps TRBD2 as D (6 bases). Germline V gives CDR1 SGHDN, CDR2 FVKESK. This CDR3 contains 17 residues. Trimming stripped 3 bases from V and 2 bases from J, with 19 bases between. CDR3 in amino acids: CASSQATPGTLQETQYF. The CDR3 coding sequence is TGTGCCAGCAGCCAGGCAACGCCGGGGACTTTACAAGAGACCCAGTACTTC.

This clonotype was recorded a few times. The rearrangement uses TRBV4-3 and TRBJ1-6; unclear D gene. Germline assignment: CDR1 LGHNA and CDR2 YSLEER. The germline V and J ends were trimmed by 0 bases and 9 bases, with 15 bases remaining between them. This CDR3 contains 16 residues. The CDR3, as DNA: TGCGCCAGCAGCCAAGACACGACCCTGGCTCGTTCACCCCTCCACTTT. The encoded protein is CASSQDTTLARSPLHF.

The chain couples TRBV7-2 to TRBJ2-3, with a tentative D call TRBD1 (5 bases). This CDR3 has 18 residues. V lost 4 bases and J 2 bases, leaving 22 bases between the germline ends. Germline V gives CDR1 SGHTA, CDR2 FQGNSA. The CDR3 coding sequence is TGTGCCAGCAGCTCAGGGTGGGGTGAGCGCTCTAACACAGATACGCAGTATTTT. The encoded protein is CASSSGWGERSNTDTQYF.

The rearrangement joins TRBV10-3 to TRBJ2-7; 7 positions match TRBD1. The CDR3 has 11 amino acids. Trimming cost V 5 bases and J 10 bases; bases outside gene matches: 5. CDR1 ENHRY and CDR2 SYGVKD come from the germline V gene. This CDR3 reads CAISPQGPQYF. The CDR3 DNA follows: TGTGCCATCAGTCCACAGGGGCCCCAGTACTTC.

This clonotype showed up just a few times. CDR3 bases: TGTGCCAGCAGTTCTCCGGACAGGGGGCCGACAGATACGCAGTATTTT. Residues: CASSSPDRGPTDTQYF. The chain employs TRBV6-2 or TRBV6-3 and TRBJ2-3; 11 bases map to TRBD1. This CDR3 has 16 residues. Germline lookup yields CDR1 MNHEY and CDR2 SVGEGT. The V segment lost 4 bases and the J segment 3 bases; nucleotides outside the gene matches: 6.

This clonotype was observed a handful of times. The chain carries TRBV12-3 or TRBV12-4 and TRBJ2-7, with D perhaps TRBD2 (5 bases). The germline V and J ends were trimmed by 8 bases and 2 bases, with 16 bases remaining between them. The CDR3 is 14 residues long. The CDR3 nucleotides are TGTGCCAGCGGCTTAAGAGGGTTTACCTACGAGCAGTACTTC. This encodes CASGLRGFTYEQYF.

Worth noting for this clonotype: One junction end does not reproduce the germline sequence, and a read error may be involved. The chain carries TRBV7-9 and TRBJ2-5; the D is unclear. CDR1 SEHNR and CDR2 FQNEAQ come from the germline V gene (reference sequence). The CDR3 runs to 14 residues. CDR3 coding DNA: TGTGCCAGCGGCTTCCCGCAGGCAAAAGAGACCCAGTACTTC. Amino acids: CASGFPQAKETQYF.

This clonotype has only one observation. CDR3 in DNA: TGTGCCAGCAGCTTAGGCGGGGGGCGCGACGATGGCTACACCTTC. As protein: CASSLGGGRDDGYTF. The rearrangement links TRBV7-2 to TRBJ1-2, with a tentative D call TRBD1 (6 bases). There are 15 residues in the CDR3. Germline loops: CDR1 SGHTA, CDR2 FQGNSA. The germline V and J ends were trimmed by 1 base and 6 bases, with 15 bases remaining between them.

This clonotype was counted ten times or more. The V gene is TRBV9, the J gene TRBJ2-3; the match to TRBD1 covers 7 bases. CDR3 size: 16 residues. Trimming removed 4 bases from V and 0 bases from J; junction bases left unmatched: 8. Germline assignment: CDR1 SGDLS and CDR2 YYNGEE. The DNA for the CDR3 is TGTGCCAGCAGCTTTAGCCGGGACAGCAGCACAGATACGCAGTATTTT. The encoded protein is CASSFSRDSSTDTQYF.

CDR3 in DNA: TGCAGCGTTGAAGGGGCTAGCGGAGGGAGCTCCTACAATGAGCAGTTCTTC. Translation: CSVEGASGGSSYNEQFF. This chain uses TRBV29-1 with TRBJ2-1; 7 bases are shared with TRBD2. J was trimmed by 0 bases and V by 1 base; bases with no gene match: 9. Germline CDR1 reads SQVTM; CDR2 reads ANQGSEA. This CDR3 comprises 17 residues.

The J gene is TRBJ1-5, the V gene TRBV12-3 or TRBV12-4; D is unclear. This CDR3 region has 15 residues. V lost 6 bases and J lost 0, with 12 bases in between. CDR3 loop: CASRSQTDSNQPQHF. In DNA, the CDR3 is TGTGCCAGCAGGTCTCAGACGGATAGCAATCAGCCCCAGCATTTT.

The rearrangement uses TRBV7-9 and TRBJ2-7; 7 bases match TRBD1. The J call may be incorrect, as the DNA end agrees better with TRBJ2-5. The length of the CDR3 is 17 residues. Per the germline V gene, CDR1 is SEHNR and CDR2 is FQNEAQ (reference sequence). The CDR3 loop is CASSFPPRQGPQETQYF. The CDR3 DNA is TGTGCCAGCAGCTTCCCTCCCCGACAGGGACCACAAGAGACCCAGTACTTC.

The CDR3 DNA reads as TGTGCCAGCAGTTGGACAGGGGAAGCTGAAGCTTTCTTT. As protein: CASSWTGEAEAFF. The chain links TRBV6-2 or TRBV6-3 to TRBJ1-1, with 9 nucleotides matching TRBD1. V shed 4 bases and J 6 bases; nucleotides not matched to a gene: 3. The CDR3 is 13 amino acids. Germline-derived CDR1 and CDR2 are MNHEY and SVGEGT.

In this sample, this clonotype turned up many times. The CDR3 nucleotides are TGTGCCAGCACGGGCCATAATTCACCCCTCCACTTT. Amino acid sequence: CASTGHNSPLHF. The chain uses TRBV12-3 or TRBV12-4 and TRBJ1-6, with no clear D. The V end was cut by 7 bases, the J end by 5 bases, with 6 bases between. The CDR3 runs to 12 residues.

This clonotype turned up a few times. The gene calls are TRBV5-1 and TRBJ2-1; tentatively, D is TRBD1 (6 bases). V dropped 5 bases and J dropped 7 bases, with 10 bases sitting between them. Germline V CDR1 and CDR2: SGHRS, YFSETQ. The CDR3 sequence is 12 residues long. The CDR3 protein is CASSQGINEQFF. In DNA, the CDR3 is TGCGCCAGCAGTCAGGGGATTAATGAGCAGTTCTTC.